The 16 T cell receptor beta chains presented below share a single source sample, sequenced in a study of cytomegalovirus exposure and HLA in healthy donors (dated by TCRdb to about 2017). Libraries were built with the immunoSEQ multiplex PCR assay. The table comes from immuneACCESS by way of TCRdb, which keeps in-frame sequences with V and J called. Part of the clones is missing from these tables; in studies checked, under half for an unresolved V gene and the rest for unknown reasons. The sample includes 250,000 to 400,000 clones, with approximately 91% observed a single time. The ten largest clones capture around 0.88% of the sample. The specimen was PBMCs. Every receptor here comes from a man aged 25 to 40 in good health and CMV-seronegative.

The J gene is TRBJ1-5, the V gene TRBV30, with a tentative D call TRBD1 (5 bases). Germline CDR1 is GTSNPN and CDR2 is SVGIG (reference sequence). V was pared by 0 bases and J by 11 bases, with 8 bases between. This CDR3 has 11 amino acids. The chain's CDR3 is CAWSVTGAQHF. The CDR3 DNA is TGTGCCTGGAGTGTAACGGGGGCCCAGCATTTT. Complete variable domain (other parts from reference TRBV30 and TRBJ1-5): SQTIHQWPATLVQPVGSPLSLECTVEGTSNPNLYWYRQAAGRGLQLLFYSVGIGQISSEVPQNLSASRPQDRQFILSSKKLLLSDSGFYLCAWSVTGAQHFGDGTRLSIL.

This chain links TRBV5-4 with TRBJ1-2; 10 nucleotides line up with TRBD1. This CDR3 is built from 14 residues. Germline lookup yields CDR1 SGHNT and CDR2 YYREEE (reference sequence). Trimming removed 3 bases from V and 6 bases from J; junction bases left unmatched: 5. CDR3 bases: TGTGCCAGCAGCTCCGGGACAGGGGTTGATGGCTACACCTTC. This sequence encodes CASSSGTGVDGYTF.

CDR3 region: CATSGKGTVADTQYF. CDR3 in DNA: TGTGCCACCAGCGGGAAGGGGACAGTGGCAGATACGCAGTATTTT. The rearrangement uses TRBV15 and TRBJ2-3; 7 bases line up with TRBD1. The CDR3 covers 15 residues. From germline, CDR1 is LNHNV and CDR2 YYDKDF (reference sequence). V shed 5 bases and J 4 bases; nucleotides not matched to a gene: 9.

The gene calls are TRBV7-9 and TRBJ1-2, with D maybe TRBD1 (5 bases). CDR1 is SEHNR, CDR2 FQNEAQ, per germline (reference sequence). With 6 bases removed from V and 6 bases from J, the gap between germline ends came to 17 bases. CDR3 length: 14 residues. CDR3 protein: CASRRFGGTDGYTF. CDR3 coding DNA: TGTGCCAGCAGACGATTCGGGGGGACCGATGGCTACACCTTC. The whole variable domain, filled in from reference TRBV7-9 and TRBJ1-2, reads DTGVSQNPRHKITKRGQNVTFRCDPISEHNRLYWYRQTLGQGPEFLTYFQNEAQLEKSRLLSDRFSAERPKGSFSTLEIQRTEQGDSAMYLCASRRFGGTDGYTFGSGTRLTVV.

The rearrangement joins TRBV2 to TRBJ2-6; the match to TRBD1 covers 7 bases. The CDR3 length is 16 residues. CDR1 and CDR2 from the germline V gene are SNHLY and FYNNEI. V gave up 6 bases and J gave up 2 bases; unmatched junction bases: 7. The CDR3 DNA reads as TGTGCCAGCAGGACCCCCGGGACAGCTGGGGCCAACGTCCTGACTTTC. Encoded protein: CASRTPGTAGANVLTF.

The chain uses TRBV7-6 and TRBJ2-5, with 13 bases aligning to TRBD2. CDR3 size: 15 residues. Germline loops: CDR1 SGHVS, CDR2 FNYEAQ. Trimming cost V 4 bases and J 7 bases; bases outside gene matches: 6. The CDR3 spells CASSSWTSGGGTQYF. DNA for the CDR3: TGTGCCAGCAGCTCGTGGACTAGCGGGGGTGGGACCCAGTACTTC.

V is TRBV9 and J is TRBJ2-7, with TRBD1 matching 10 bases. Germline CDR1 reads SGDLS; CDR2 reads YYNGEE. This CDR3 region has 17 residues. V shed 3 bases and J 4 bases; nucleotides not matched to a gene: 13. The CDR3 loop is CASSAASGTGDTYEQYF. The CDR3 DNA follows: TGTGCCAGCAGCGCGGCGTCCGGGACAGGGGATACTTACGAGCAGTACTTC.

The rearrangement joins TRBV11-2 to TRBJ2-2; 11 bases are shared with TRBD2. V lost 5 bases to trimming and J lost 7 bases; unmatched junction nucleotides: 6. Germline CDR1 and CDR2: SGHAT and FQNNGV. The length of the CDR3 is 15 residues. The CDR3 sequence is CASSPGGLADGELFF. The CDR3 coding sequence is TGTGCCAGCAGCCCGGGGGGACTAGCGGACGGGGAGCTGTTTTTT. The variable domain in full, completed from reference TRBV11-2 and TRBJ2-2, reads EAGVAQSPRYKIIEKRQSVAFWCNPISGHATLYWYQQILGQGPKLLIQFQNNGVVDDSQLPKDRFSAERLKGVDSTLKIQPAKLEDSAVYLCASSPGGLADGELFFGEGSRLTVL.

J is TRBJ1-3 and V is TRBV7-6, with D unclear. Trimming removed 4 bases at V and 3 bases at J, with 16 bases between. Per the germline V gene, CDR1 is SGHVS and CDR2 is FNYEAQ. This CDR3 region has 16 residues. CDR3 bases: TGTGCCAGCAGCTCCCCTCCGATCATAGATGGAAACACCATATATTTT. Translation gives CASSSPPIIDGNTIYF.

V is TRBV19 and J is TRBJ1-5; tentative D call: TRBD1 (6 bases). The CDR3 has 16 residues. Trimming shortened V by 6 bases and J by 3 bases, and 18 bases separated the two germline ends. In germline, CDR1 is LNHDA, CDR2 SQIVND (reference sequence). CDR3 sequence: CASRRNRENTNQPQHF. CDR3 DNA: TGTGCCAGTAGGAGAAACAGGGAAAACACCAATCAGCCCCAGCATTTT.

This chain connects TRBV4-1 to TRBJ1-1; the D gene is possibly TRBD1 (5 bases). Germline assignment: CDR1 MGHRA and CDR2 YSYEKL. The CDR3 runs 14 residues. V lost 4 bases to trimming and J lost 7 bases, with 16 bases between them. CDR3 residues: CASSLTPVGGEAFF. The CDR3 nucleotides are TGCGCCAGCAGCCTTACCCCCGTGGGGGGTGAAGCTTTCTTT.

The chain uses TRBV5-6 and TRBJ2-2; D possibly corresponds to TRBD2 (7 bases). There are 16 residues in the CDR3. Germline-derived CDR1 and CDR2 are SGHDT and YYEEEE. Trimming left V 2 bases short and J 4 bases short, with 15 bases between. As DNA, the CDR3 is TGTGCCAGCAGCTTAAGAGGGGGGGCCGGCACCGGGGAGCTGTTTTTT. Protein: CASSLRGGAGTGELFF.

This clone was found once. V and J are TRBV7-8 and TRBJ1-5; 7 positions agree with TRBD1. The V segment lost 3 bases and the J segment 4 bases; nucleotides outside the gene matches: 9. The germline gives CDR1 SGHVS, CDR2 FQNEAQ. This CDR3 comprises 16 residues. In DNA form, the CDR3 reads TGTGCCAGCAGCTTCTACCTACAGGGGTGGAATCAGCCCCAGCATTTT. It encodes CASSFYLQGWNQPQHF.

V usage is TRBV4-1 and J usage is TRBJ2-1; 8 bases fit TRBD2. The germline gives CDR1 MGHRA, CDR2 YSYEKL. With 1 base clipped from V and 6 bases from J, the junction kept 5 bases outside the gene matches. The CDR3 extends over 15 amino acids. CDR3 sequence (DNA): TGCGCCAGCAGCCAAGTAGCGGGGCTAACCAATGAGCAGTTCTTC. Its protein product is CASSQVAGLTNEQFF.

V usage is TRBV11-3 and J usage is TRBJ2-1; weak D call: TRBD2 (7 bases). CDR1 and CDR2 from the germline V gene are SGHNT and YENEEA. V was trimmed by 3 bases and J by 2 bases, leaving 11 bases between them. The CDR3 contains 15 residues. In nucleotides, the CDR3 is TGTGCCAGCAGCTTGGGGGGGCCTACCTACAATGAGCAGTTCTTC. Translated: CASSLGGPTYNEQFF. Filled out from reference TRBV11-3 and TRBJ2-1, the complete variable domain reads EAGVVQSPRYKIIEKKQPVAFWCNPISGHNTLYWYLQNLGQGPELLIRYENEEAVDDSQLPKDRFSAERLKGVDSTLKIQPAELGDSAVYLCASSLGGPTYNEQFFGPGTRLTVL.

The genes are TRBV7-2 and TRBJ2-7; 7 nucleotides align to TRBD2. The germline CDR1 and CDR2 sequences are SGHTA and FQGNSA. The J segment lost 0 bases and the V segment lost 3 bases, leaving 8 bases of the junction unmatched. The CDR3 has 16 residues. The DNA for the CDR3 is TGTGCCAGCAGCTTGGGGCCCGGCGGGGGCTCCTACGAGCAGTACTTC. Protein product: CASSLGPGGGSYEQYF. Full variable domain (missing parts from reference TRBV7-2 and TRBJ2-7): GAGVSQSPSNKVTEKGKDVELRCDPISGHTALYWYRQSLGQGLEFLIYFQGNSAPDKSGLPSDRFSAERTGGSVSTLTIQRTQQEDSAVYLCASSLGPGGGSYEQYFGPGTRLTVT.